Each of the 13 T cell receptor beta chains below was sequenced from the same sample in a study of cytomegalovirus exposure and HLA in healthy donors. PCR employed 60 Vbeta and 13 Jbeta primers. The data were produced by immunoSEQ multiplex PCR, yet TCRdb's version contains in-frame clones alone and is incomplete. This table has approximately 150,000 clones, about 75% appearing once. Sequencing was performed on PBMCs. Receptor source: a man between 18 and 29 years old in good health and CMV-seropositive.

This clone was recorded only once. The chain links TRBV11-2 to TRBJ2-7; the D gene is possibly TRBD1 (5 bases). Germline CDR1 reads SGHAT; CDR2 reads FQNNGV. Between the trimmed V and J ends, which lost 0 bases and 2 bases, there was a span of 11 bases. This CDR3 is built from 15 residues. CDR3 region: CASSLEVSGPYEQYV. In nucleotides, the CDR3 is TGTGCCAGCAGCTTAGAAGTTTCAGGGCCCTACGAGCAGTACGTC.

The rearrangement links TRBV2 to TRBJ2-7; TRBD2 is a possible D gene (6 bases). Germline V gene data show CDR1 as SNHLY and CDR2 as FYNNEI. V was pared by 3 bases and J by 6 bases, with 15 bases between. This CDR3 comprises 14 residues. The CDR3: CASSDPLTSREQYV. The CDR3 nucleotides read TGTGCCAGCAGTGATCCATTGACTAGTCGCGAGCAGTACGTC.

This clone came up a few times. The V and J genes are TRBV6-1 and TRBJ1-2, with D unclear. The V end lost 1 base, the J end lost 14 bases, and 11 bases lay between the germline ends. The CDR3 runs to 11 residues. Germline assignment: CDR1 MNHNS and CDR2 SASEGT. Written as DNA, the CDR3 is TGTGCCAGCAGTGAAGTCCCGTACTCGACCTTC. Translated, it gives CASSEVPYSTF.

The J gene is TRBJ2-7, the V gene TRBV23-1, with 7 positions matching TRBD1. TRBV23-1 is recorded as an ORF, its role being uncertain. J lost 0 bases, V lost 2 bases, and 4 bases had no gene match. This CDR3 spans 15 amino acids. In DNA form, the CDR3 reads TGCGCCAGCAGTCAAACGGGACAGTCCTCCTACGAGCAGTACGTC. This encodes CASSQTGQSSYEQYV.

The chain has TRBV19 and TRBJ2-5; D uncertain. V was clipped by 8 bases and J by 0 bases, with 10 bases between them. Germline V CDR1 and CDR2: LNHDA, SQIVND (reference sequence). CDR3 length: 13 residues. The DNA for the CDR3 is TGTGCCAGTGCCCGTCAGTACCAAGAGACCCAGTACTTC. Translating gives CASARQYQETQYF.

This clone was counted a few times. The chain joins TRBV29-1 to TRBJ1-1; TRBD1 agrees at 7 bases. The CDR3 runs to 14 residues. J gave up 1 base and V 5 bases, and 7 bases lay outside the gene matches. The germline V gene has CDR1 SQVTM and CDR2 ANQGSEA. CDR3 coding DNA: TGCAGCGTTTCCGTTACAGGGGCGAACACTGAAGCTTTCTTT. Translated, it gives CSVSVTGANTEAFF.

This sequence joins TRBV6-6 and TRBJ1-3; tentatively, D is TRBD1 (6 bases). CDR1 is MNHNY, CDR2 SVGAGI, per germline (reference sequence). V lost 10 bases, J lost 3 bases, and 16 bases lay in between. The CDR3 is 14 amino acids. CDR3 in amino acids: CATSQGHGGNTIYF. The CDR3 coding sequence is TGTGCCACCTCCCAGGGACATGGTGGAAACACCATATATTTT.

This clone was seen repeatedly, ten times or more. The J gene is TRBJ1-4, the V gene TRBV4-1; D possibly corresponds to TRBD1 (6 bases). The CDR3 extends over 14 amino acids. Per germline, CDR1 MGHRA and CDR2 YSYEKL. Trimming took off 0 bases at V and 10 bases at J, with 12 bases between the two ends. The CDR3 region has the DNA TGCGCCAGCAGCCAAGAACGGGGGGCGAGAAAACTGTTTTTT. The encoded protein is CASSQERGARKLFF.

The V and J genes are TRBV4-1 and TRBJ1-1, with 7 nucleotides matching TRBD1. V shed 3 bases and J 7 bases; nucleotides not matched to a gene: 8. Germline CDR1 and CDR2: MGHRA and YSYEKL. CDR3 length equals 14 residues. Written as DNA, the CDR3 is TGCGCCAGCAGCCATATTCGACAGGGTGGTGAAGCTTTCTTT. Translation: CASSHIRQGGEAFF.

This chain connects TRBV7-2 to TRBJ1-2, with a tentative D call TRBD1 (6 bases). Trimming cost V 5 bases and J 6 bases, with 19 bases left between them. The germline gives CDR1 SGHTA, CDR2 FQGNSA. The CDR3 sequence is 15 residues long. The CDR3 DNA is TGTGCCAGCAGCCGCCAGCAGGGGACGGCCGATGGCTACACCTTC. Translating gives CASSRQQGTADGYTF.

The chain is built from TRBV5-4 and TRBJ2-7; tentative D call: TRBD2 (6 bases). Germline values: CDR1 SGHNT, CDR2 YYREEE (reference sequence). The CDR3 runs 13 residues. The CDR3 DNA follows: TGTGCCAGCAGCCGCAACTCCCCCACTAGCCTCTCGGTC. Translation: CASSRNSPTSLSV.

This chain joins TRBV28 and TRBJ2-5, with 7 bases fitting TRBD2. This CDR3 comprises 16 residues. The V segment lost 7 bases and the J segment 3 bases; nucleotides outside the gene matches: 14. Per the germline V gene, CDR1 is MDHEN and CDR2 is SYDVKM. In DNA form, the CDR3 reads TGTGCCAGCACCGGATTTGGGCTAGCGGAGAAAGAGACCCAGTACTTC. It yields the protein CASTGFGLAEKETQYF.

This sequence joins TRBV7-2 and TRBJ2-1; 10 bases are shared with TRBD2. This CDR3 has 16 residues. V shed 5 bases and J 0 bases; nucleotides not matched to a gene: 4. CDR1 is SGHTA, CDR2 FQGNSA, per germline. This CDR3 reads CASSESSGGSYNEQFF. CDR3 coding DNA: TGTGCCAGCAGCGAGTCTAGCGGGGGCTCCTACAATGAGCAGTTCTTC.